One TCR beta chain is described in this entry. The data were obtained in a study of blood T cell repertoires in COVID-19. Study summary: Some COVID-19 samples were acute and others convalescent; all came from the United States, Italy and Spain. Sources were T cells, B-cell-depleted T cells, or PBMCs; the material itself was cDNA or gDNA.

The CDR3 runs 16 residues. V dropped 0 bases and J dropped 4; count of bases not matched to a gene: 6. CDR1 and CDR2 from the germline V gene are LGHNA and YNFKEQ. In the original processing: Cell counts per sample came from amplifying reference gene primers. Profiling relied on immunoSEQ multiplex PCR, and the TCRdb table lists in-frame clones only, not all of them. The V and J calls and the clone size are those of that table, but D and trimming were determined from the DNA. The sample contains about 210,000 clones, about 88% of which appear only once. This TCR came from a woman in her thirties or forties with acute or convalescent COVID-19. The chain carries TRBV4-2 and TRBJ2-1; TRBD2 matches 7 bases. Sequenced input: peripheral blood. CDR3 nucleotide sequence: TGTGCCAGCAGCCAAGATCGGGGTAGCGGGTACAATGAGCAGTTCTTC. Translating gives CASSQDRGSGYNEQFF.